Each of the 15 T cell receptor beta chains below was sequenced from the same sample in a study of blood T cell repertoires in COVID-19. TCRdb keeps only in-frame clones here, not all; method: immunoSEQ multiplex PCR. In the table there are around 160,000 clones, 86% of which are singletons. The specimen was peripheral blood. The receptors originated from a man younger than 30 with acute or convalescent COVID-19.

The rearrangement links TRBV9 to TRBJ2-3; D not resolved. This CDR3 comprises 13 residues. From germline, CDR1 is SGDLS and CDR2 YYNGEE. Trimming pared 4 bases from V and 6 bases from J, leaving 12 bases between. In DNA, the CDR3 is TGTGCCAGCAGCCCGGGTGGTTCTGATACGCAGTATTTT. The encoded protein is CASSPGGSDTQYF. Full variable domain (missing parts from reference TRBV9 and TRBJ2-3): DSGVTQTPKHLITATGQRVTLRCSPRSGDLSVYWYQQSLDQGLQFLIQYYNGEERAKGNILERFSAQQFPDLHSELNLSSLELGDSALYFCASSPGGSDTQYFGPGTRLTVL.

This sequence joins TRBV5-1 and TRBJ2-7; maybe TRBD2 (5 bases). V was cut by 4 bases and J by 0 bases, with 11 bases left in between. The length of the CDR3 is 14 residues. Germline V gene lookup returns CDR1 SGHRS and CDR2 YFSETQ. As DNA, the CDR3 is TGCGCCAGCAGCACACAAGGGAGCTCCTACGAGCAGTACTTC. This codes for CASSTQGSSYEQYF.

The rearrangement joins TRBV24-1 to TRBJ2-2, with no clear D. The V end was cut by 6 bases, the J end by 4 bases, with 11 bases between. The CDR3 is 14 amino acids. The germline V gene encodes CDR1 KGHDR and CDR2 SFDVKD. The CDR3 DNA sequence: TGTGCCACCAGTCCGACACACAGCACCGGGGAGCTGTTTTTT. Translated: CATSPTHSTGELFF.

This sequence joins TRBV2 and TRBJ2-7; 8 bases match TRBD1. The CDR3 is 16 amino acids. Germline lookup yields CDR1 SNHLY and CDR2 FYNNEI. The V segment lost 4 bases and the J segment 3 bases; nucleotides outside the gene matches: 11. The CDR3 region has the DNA TGTGCCAGCAGTGTAACAGGGACAGGTCCCTACTACGAGCAGTACTTC. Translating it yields CASSVTGTGPYYEQYF. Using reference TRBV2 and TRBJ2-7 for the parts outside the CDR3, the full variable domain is EPEVTQTPSHQVTQMGQEVILRCVPISNHLYFYWYRQILGQKVEFLVSFYNNEISEKSEIFDDQFSVERPDGSNFTLKIRSTKLEDSAMYFCASSVTGTGPYYEQYFGPGTRLTVT.

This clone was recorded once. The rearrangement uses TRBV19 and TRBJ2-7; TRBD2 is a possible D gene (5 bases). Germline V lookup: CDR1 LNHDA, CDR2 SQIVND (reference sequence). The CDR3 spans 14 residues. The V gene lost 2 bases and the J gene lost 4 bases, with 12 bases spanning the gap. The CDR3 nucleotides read TGTGCCAGTAGTATACCCTCAGGCGGGTACGAGCAGTACGTC. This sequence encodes CASSIPSGGYEQYV.

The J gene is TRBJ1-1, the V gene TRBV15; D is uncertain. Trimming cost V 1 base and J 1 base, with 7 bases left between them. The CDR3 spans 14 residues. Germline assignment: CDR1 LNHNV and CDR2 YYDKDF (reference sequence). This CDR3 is CATSRVRGNTEAFF. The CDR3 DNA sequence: TGTGCCACCAGCAGAGTCCGGGGGAACACTGAAGCTTTCTTT.

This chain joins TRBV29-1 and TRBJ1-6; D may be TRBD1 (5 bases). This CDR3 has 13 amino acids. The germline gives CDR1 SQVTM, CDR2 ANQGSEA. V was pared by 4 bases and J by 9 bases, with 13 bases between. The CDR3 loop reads CSVGAGHGSPLHF. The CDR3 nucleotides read TGCAGCGTTGGGGCAGGGCACGGTTCACCCCTCCACTTT.

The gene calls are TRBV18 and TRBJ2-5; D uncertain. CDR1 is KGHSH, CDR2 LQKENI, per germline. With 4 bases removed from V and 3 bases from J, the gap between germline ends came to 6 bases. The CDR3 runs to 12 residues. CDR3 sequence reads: CASSLQEETQYF. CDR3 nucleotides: TGTGCCAGCTCACTACAAGAAGAGACCCAGTACTTC. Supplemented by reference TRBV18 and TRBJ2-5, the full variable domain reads NAGVMQNPRHLVRRRGQEARLRCSPMKGHSHVYWYRQLPEEGLKFMVYLQKENIIDESGMPKERFSAEFPKEGPSILRIQQVVRGDSAAYFCASSLQEETQYFGPGTRLLVL.

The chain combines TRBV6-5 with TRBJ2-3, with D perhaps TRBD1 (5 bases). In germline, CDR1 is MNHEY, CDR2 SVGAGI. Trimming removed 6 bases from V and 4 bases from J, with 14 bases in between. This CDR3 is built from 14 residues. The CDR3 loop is CASSPRVSADTQYF. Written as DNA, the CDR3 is TGTGCCAGCAGCCCCAGGGTATCGGCAGATACGCAGTATTTT.

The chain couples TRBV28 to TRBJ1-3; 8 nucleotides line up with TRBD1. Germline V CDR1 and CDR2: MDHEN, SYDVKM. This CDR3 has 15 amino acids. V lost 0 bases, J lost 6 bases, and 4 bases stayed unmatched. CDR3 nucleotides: TGTGCCAGCAGTTTATGGGGCAGGGGGCCAAACACCATATATTTT. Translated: CASSLWGRGPNTIYF.

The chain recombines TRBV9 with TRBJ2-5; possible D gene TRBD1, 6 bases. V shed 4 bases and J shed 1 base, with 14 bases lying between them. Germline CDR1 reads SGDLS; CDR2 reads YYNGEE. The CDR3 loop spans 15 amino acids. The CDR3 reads CASSPWTDLQETQYF. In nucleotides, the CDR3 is TGTGCCAGCAGCCCGTGGACAGACCTCCAAGAGACCCAGTACTTC.

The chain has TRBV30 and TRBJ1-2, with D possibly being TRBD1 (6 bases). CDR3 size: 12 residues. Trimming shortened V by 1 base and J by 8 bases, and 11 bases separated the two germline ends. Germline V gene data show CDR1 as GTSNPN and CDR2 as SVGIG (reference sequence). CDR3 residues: CAWSGTAEGYTF. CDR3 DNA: TGTGCCTGGAGTGGGACAGCCGAGGGCTACACCTTC.

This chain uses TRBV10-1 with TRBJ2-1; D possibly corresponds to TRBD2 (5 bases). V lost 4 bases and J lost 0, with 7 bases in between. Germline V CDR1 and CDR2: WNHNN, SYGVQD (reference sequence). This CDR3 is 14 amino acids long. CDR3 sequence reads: CASSARVSYNEQFF. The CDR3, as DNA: TGCGCCAGCAGTGCGAGGGTCTCCTACAATGAGCAGTTCTTC.

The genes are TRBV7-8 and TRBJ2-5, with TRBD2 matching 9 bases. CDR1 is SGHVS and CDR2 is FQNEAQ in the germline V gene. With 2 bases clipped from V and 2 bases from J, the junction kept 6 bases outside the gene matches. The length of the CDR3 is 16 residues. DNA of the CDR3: TGTGCCAGCAGCTTATTAGCGGGGGCCTCACAAGAGACCCAGTACTTC. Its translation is CASSLLAGASQETQYF.

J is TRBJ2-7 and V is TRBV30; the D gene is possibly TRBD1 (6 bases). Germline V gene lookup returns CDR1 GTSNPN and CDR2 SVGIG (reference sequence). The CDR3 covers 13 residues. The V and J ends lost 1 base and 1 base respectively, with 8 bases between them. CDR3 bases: TGTGCCTGGAGTGGGGGGCTTTCCTACGAGCAGTACGTC. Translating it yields CAWSGGLSYEQYV.